These 23 T cell receptor beta chains share one sample of origin, sequenced in a study of blood T cells in healthy people across ages. Through a sample-barcoded 5' primer and a J-beta primer mix, a second PCR was run for roughly 7 to 11 cycles. Using its own MiXCR run on the 5' RACE reads, TCRdb lists one record per CDR3 protein. The sample has 650,000 to 1,000,000 distinct CDR3 sequences, 35% to 50% seen once; the top ten hold 15% to 20%. Sequencing was performed on blood. These TCRs come from a man older than 75 in good health.

The chain carries TRBV7-2 and TRBJ2-3; 11 bases map to TRBD2. The J segment lost 5 bases and the V segment lost 3 bases, leaving 4 bases of the junction unmatched. Germline V gene lookup returns CDR1 SGHTA and CDR2 FQGNSA. The CDR3 has 15 amino acids. The CDR3 is CASSLTSGEGDTQYF. The CDR3 nucleotides are TGTGCCAGCAGCTTGACTAGCGGGGAGGGAGATACGCAGTATTTT.

This clonotype has at least ten counts. The chain combines TRBV21-1 with TRBJ2-1; the table assigns TRBD1, which was not confirmed against the DNA. TRBV21-1 is tagged as a pseudogene. The length of the CDR3 is 18 residues. CDR3 bases: TGTGCCAGCAGCAAAGAAGCGGTTGGGGGGGTGTTCTACAATGAGCAGTTCTTC. Residues: CASSKEAVGGVFYNEQFF.

The J gene is TRBJ2-3, the V gene TRBV28; 11 bases align to TRBD2. Germline values: CDR1 MDHEN, CDR2 SYDVKM. This CDR3 has 16 amino acids. Trimming took 6 bases from V and 2 from J; bases not matched to a gene: 7. The CDR3 sequence: CASSSTSGGPTDTQYF. CDR3 nucleotides: TGTGCCAGCAGCAGTACTAGCGGGGGTCCCACAGATACGCAGTATTTT.

Only a few counts were recorded for this clonotype. The chain employs TRBV7-2 and TRBJ1-4; D call uncertain. Germline V lookup: CDR1 SGHTA, CDR2 FQGNSA. The germline V and J ends were trimmed by 9 bases and 3 bases, with 8 bases remaining between them. This CDR3 contains 12 residues. The CDR3 is CASRDPNEKLFF. The CDR3 DNA reads as TGTGCCAGTAGGGATCCTAATGAAAAACTGTTTTTT. Together with reference TRBV7-2 and TRBJ1-4, the CDR3 gives the full variable domain: GAGVSQSPSNKVTEKGKDVELRCDPISGHTALYWYRQSLGQGLEFLIYFQGNSAPDKSGLPSDRFSAERTGGSVSTLTIQRTQQEDSAVYLCASRDPNEKLFFGSGTQLSVL.

This chain links TRBV7-2 with TRBJ2-3; D might be TRBD1 or TRBD2, each matching 5 bases. Germline V gene data show CDR1 as SGHTA and CDR2 as FQGNSA. The CDR3 runs to 14 residues. Trimming stripped 1 base from V and 4 bases from J, with 9 bases between. The CDR3 DNA follows: TGTGCCAGCAGCTTAGTCCAGGGACCAGATACGCAGTATTTT. Its protein is CASSLVQGPDTQYF.

The chain employs TRBV5-1 and TRBJ2-3; D may be TRBD2 (6 bases). CDR1 is SGHRS, CDR2 YFSETQ, per germline. V was trimmed by 4 bases and J by 4 bases, leaving 13 bases between them. This CDR3 contains 14 residues. The CDR3 DNA reads as TGCGCCAGCAGCCCCGGGACTTGGTCAGATACGCAGTATTTT. It yields the protein CASSPGTWSDTQYF.

The V and J genes are TRBV7-2 and TRBJ2-5; D possibly corresponds to TRBD2 (5 bases). CDR3 length: 13 amino acids. Trimming removed 2 bases at V and 5 bases at J, with 9 bases between. CDR1 and CDR2 (germline): SGHTA, FQGNSA. The CDR3 here is CASSLSSLETQYF. Written as DNA, the CDR3 is TGTGCCAGCAGCTTATCTAGCCTGGAGACCCAGTACTTC.

This clonotype was seen repeatedly, ten times or more. This chain links TRBV5-5 with TRBJ2-1, with TRBD2 matching 10 bases. Germline V gene sequence: CDR1 SGHKS, CDR2 YYEKEE (reference sequence). Trimming took 7 bases from V and 9 from J; bases not matched to a gene: 13. This CDR3 has 15 residues. In nucleotides, the CDR3 is TGTGCCAGCTCCGAAAGCGGGAGGGCCGAGGGTGAGCAGTTCTTC. This codes for CASSESGRAEGEQFF.

The chain is built from TRBV7-9 and TRBJ2-3; the D call may be TRBD1 or TRBD2 (6 bases each). V was pared by 2 bases and J by 2 bases, with 14 bases between. Per germline, CDR1 SEHNR and CDR2 FQNEAQ (reference sequence). This CDR3 has 16 amino acids. As DNA, the CDR3 is TGTGCCAGCAGCTTAACGTTCGGGGGCTCCACAGATACGCAGTATTTT. Its translation: CASSLTFGGSTDTQYF.

This sequence joins TRBV15 and TRBJ2-1; 11 bases agree with TRBD2. V was pared by 1 base and J by 9 bases, with 5 bases of the junction left unmatched. CDR3 size: 15 residues. Germline CDR1 and CDR2: LNHNV and YYDKDF (reference sequence). The CDR3 protein is CATSRALAGAGEQFF. The CDR3 DNA follows: TGTGCCACCAGCAGAGCACTAGCGGGAGCGGGTGAGCAGTTCTTC.

This chain connects TRBV15 to TRBJ2-5; 10 bases map to TRBD1. The CDR3 sequence is 16 residues long. J gave up 6 bases and V 0 bases, and 7 bases lay outside the gene matches. Germline V gene sequence: CDR1 LNHNV, CDR2 YYDKDF (reference sequence). The CDR3 nucleotides are TGTGCCACCAGCAGAGATGGCGGACAGGGGGGCCAGACCCAGTACTTC. It is translated as CATSRDGGQGGQTQYF.

Comment on this clonotype: A much larger clone lies a single base off, so this may be a read error. J is TRBJ2-5 and V is TRBV5-5, with D possibly TRBD1 on 6 matching bases. The CDR3 spans 14 residues. Germline CDR1 and CDR2: SGHKS and YYEKEE (reference sequence). The chain's CDR3 is CTSSLGARQETQYF. CDR3 DNA: TGTACCAGCAGCTTGGGGGCACGACAAGAGACCCAGTACTTC.

This clonotype occurred many times. The J gene is TRBJ2-7, the V gene TRBV29-1; 9 bases are shared with TRBD2. Germline V CDR1 and CDR2: SQVTM, ANQGSEA. V lost 6 bases, J lost 4 bases, and 7 bases stayed unmatched. There are 13 residues in the CDR3. The chain's CDR3 is CSVVGLARYEQYF. The DNA of the CDR3 is TGCAGCGTGGTCGGACTAGCGAGATACGAGCAGTACTTC.

The genes are TRBV6-2 or TRBV6-3 and TRBJ2-7, with 11 bases matching TRBD2. V shed 5 bases and J 2 bases; nucleotides not matched to a gene: 17. Germline V gene lookup returns CDR1 MNHEY and CDR2 SVGEGT. The CDR3 loop spans 19 amino acids. CDR3 nucleotide sequence: TGTGCCAGCAGTACTTACACAAGACTAGCGGGGACCATACCCTACGAGCAGTACTTC. This sequence encodes CASSTYTRLAGTIPYEQYF.

This clonotype was counted a few times. The chain uses TRBV24-1 and TRBJ2-7; D call uncertain. In germline, CDR1 is KGHDR, CDR2 SFDVKD. There are 14 residues in the CDR3. Trimming cost V 5 bases and J 3 bases, with 13 bases left between them. The CDR3, as DNA: TGTGCCACCAGTGCCGACGGTAGCCGCTACGAGCAGTACTTC. Residues: CATSADGSRYEQYF.

The chain uses TRBV29-1 and TRBJ2-4; unclear D gene. CDR1 is SQVTM, CDR2 ANQGSEA, per germline. The ends were cut back, 3 bases at V and 2 bases at J, with 5 bases in the middle. The CDR3 length is 12 residues. CDR3 DNA sequence: TGCAGCGTTGAGGATTCCAAAAACATTCAGTACTTC. Protein: CSVEDSKNIQYF.

V is TRBV6-5 and J is TRBJ1-2; a possible D gene is TRBD1 (5 bases). This CDR3 region has 14 residues. Trimming took 4 bases from V and 8 from J, leaving 17 bases between them. CDR1 and CDR2 from the germline V gene are MNHEY and SVGAGI. CDR3 residues: CASSWGPDLTGYTF. CDR3 DNA sequence: TGTGCCAGCAGTTGGGGCCCGGACCTTACAGGCTACACCTTC.

This clonotype has a single count. The chain employs TRBV12-3 or TRBV12-4 and TRBJ2-2; unclear D gene. With 6 bases removed from V and 4 bases from J, the gap between germline ends came to 15 bases. CDR3 length: 15 amino acids. The CDR3 region has the DNA TGTGCCAGCAGACCCACCCCTGCGACCACCGGGGAGCTGTTTTTT. It translates to CASRPTPATTGELFF.

The rearrangement links TRBV4-3 to TRBJ2-3; no definite D call. The CDR3 sequence is 14 residues long. From germline, CDR1 is LGHNA and CDR2 YSLEER. Trimming shortened V by 2 bases and J by 2 bases, and 8 bases separated the two germline ends. CDR3 bases: TGCGCCAGCAGCCAAAACCTAGACACAGATACGCAGTATTTT. Amino acid sequence: CASSQNLDTDTQYF.

This clonotype was seen just once. The chain carries TRBV28 and TRBJ2-2; tentative D call: TRBD1 (5 bases). The germline gives CDR1 MDHEN, CDR2 SYDVKM. This CDR3 region has 14 residues. Trimming left V 6 bases short and J 1 base short, with 9 bases between. For the CDR3, the DNA is TGTGCCAGCAGAGACACAGGGAACACCGGGGAGCTGTTTTTT. The encoded protein is CASRDTGNTGELFF.

The chain combines TRBV4-2 with TRBJ2-4; tentatively, D is TRBD2 (5 bases). The V and J ends lost 2 bases and 0 bases respectively, with 14 bases between them. In germline, CDR1 is LGHNA, CDR2 YNFKEQ. The CDR3 covers 17 residues. This CDR3 is CASSQRETLLAKNIQYF. The CDR3 DNA reads as TGTGCCAGCAGCCAAAGGGAGACTCTCCTAGCCAAAAACATTCAGTACTTC.

The chain recombines TRBV20-1 with TRBJ2-3; 7 bases are shared with TRBD2. V was pared by 3 bases and J by 3 bases, with 9 bases of the junction left unmatched. The germline V gene encodes CDR1 DFQATT and CDR2 SNEGSKA (reference sequence). The length of the CDR3 is 15 residues. The CDR3, as DNA: TGCAGTGCTAGTGGCGCGGGAGTGGGGACAGATACGCAGTATTTT. Its protein product is CSASGAGVGTDTQYF.

This chain connects TRBV7-3 to TRBJ2-3; the match to TRBD1 covers 9 bases. V dropped 4 bases and J dropped 5; count of bases not matched to a gene: 10. Germline V gives CDR1 SGHTA, CDR2 FQGTGA. The CDR3 extends over 16 amino acids. CDR3 region: CASSSPLGQGGDTQYF. The CDR3 DNA sequence: TGTGCCAGCAGCTCCCCACTGGGACAGGGTGGAGATACGCAGTATTTT.